This is a list of T cell receptor beta chains from one sample in a study of shared clonotypes between healthy human individuals. The table came from immunoSEQ multiplex PCR; TCRdb's copy has only in-frame clones and leaves some out. The sample consists of around 1.5 million clones, 98% of them appearing once. Sample: naive CD4+ T cells sorted from blood. The source of these receptors is a man aged 30-40 years in good health. The CDR3 runs from the conserved cysteine through the conserved F or W. Each record gives: D gene, J gene, clone size, V gene, CDR3 DNA, CDR3 protein. The D gene is left open where the match is weak. Not all rows give a size; the values are once, few, many and, for expanded clones, a class.

NA,TRBJ2-5,NA,TRBV19,TGTGCCAGTAGTAGGGCCTCAACGTTGGAGACCCAGTACTTC,CASSRASTLETQYF
TRBD1,TRBJ2-7,NA,TRBV5-4,TGTGCCAGCAGCTCAATAGGGACAGAGTCCTACGAGCAGTACTTC,CASSSIGTESYEQYF
NA,TRBJ1-2,NA,TRBV9,TGTGCCAGCAGCGTAGGTTCCAGTGGCTACACCTTC,CASSVGSSGYTF
NA,TRBJ2-2,NA,TRBV28,TGTGCCAGCAGGGAGAGTTCGGGGCTGGAGCTGTTTTTT,CASRESSGLELFF
TRBD1,TRBJ2-5,once,TRBV29-1,TGCAGCGCCGGGACAGGGGCTAAGGAGACCCAGTACTTC,CSAGTGAKETQYF
NA,TRBJ1-2,NA,TRBV7-9,TGTGCCAGCAGCTTTGGGGGCTCCTATGGCTACACCTTC,CASSFGGSYGYTF
NA,TRBJ1-5,NA,TRBV10-3,TGTGCCATCAGTGACGGAGATCAGCCCCAGCATTTT,CAISDGDQPQHF
NA,TRBJ2-1,NA,TRBV18,TGTGCCAGCTCACCACCCGGATCCTACAATGAGCAGTTCTTC,CASSPPGSYNEQFF
NA,TRBJ2-3,NA,TRBV5-1,TGCGCCAGCAGCTTGTTCGGGGATTATGGCACAGATACGCAGTATTTT,CASSLFGDYGTDTQYF
NA,TRBJ2-3,NA,TRBV29-1,TGCAGCGCCCAGGGAGTGGAGTGGGGAGGAGATACGCAGTATTTT,CSAQGVEWGGDTQYF
NA,TRBJ1-3,NA,TRBV9,TGTGCCAGCAGCCCACTCCGTAGAAACACCATATATTTT,CASSPLRRNTIYF
NA,TRBJ2-5,NA,TRBV20-1,TGCAGTGCGGGGAGTCAAGAGACCCAGTACTTC,CSAGSQETQYF
NA,TRBJ1-2,NA,TRBV19,TGTGCCAGTAGTATTAATGGAAACTATGGCTACACCTTC,CASSINGNYGYTF
NA,TRBJ1-1,NA,TRBV5-1,TGCGCCAGCTCCAATGGTTGGAACACTGAAGCTTTCTTT,CASSNGWNTEAFF
TRBD1,TRBJ2-2,NA,TRBV7-2,TGTGCCAGCAGCCCCACCACAGGGGGTTACACCGGGGAGCTGTTTTTT,CASSPTTGGYTGELFF
NA,TRBJ2-7,NA,TRBV18,TGTGCCAGCTCACCACGGGACACCCACTCCTACGAGCAGTACTTC,CASSPRDTHSYEQYF
NA,TRBJ2-3,NA,TRBV19,TGTGCCAGTAGTATACCGGGGATTAACACAGATACGCAGTATTTT,CASSIPGINTDTQYF
NA,TRBJ2-3,NA,TRBV30,TGTGCCTCGGCAATAACAGATACGCAGTATTTT,CASAITDTQYF
TRBD1,TRBJ2-3,NA,TRBV18,TGTGCCAGCTCACCTTCTCGGGACAGAACGTCAGATACGCAGTATTTT,CASSPSRDRTSDTQYF
TRBD2,TRBJ2-7,NA,TRBV30,TGTGCCTGGAAGTGGCTAGCGGACTCCTACGAGCAGTACTTC,CAWKWLADSYEQYF
TRBD2,TRBJ2-1,NA,TRBV9,TGTGCCAGCAGCGTAGGGGCTAGCGGCAACAATGAGCAGTTCTTC,CASSVGASGNNEQFF
NA,TRBJ2-3,NA,TRBV11-2,TGTGCCAGCAGCTCGGTAGATACGCAGTATTTT,CASSSVDTQYF
TRBD1,TRBJ1-2,NA,TRBV15,TGTGCCACCAGCAGGAGACAGGGTTCTTATGGCTACACCTTC,CATSRRQGSYGYTF
NA,TRBJ2-7,NA,TRBV28,TGTGCCAGCAGTTTGGACGGGAAGCACGAGCAGTACTTC,CASSLDGKHEQYF
TRBD1,TRBJ2-2,NA,TRBV6-5,TGTGCCAGCACCAACAGGGGGCGGACCGGGGAGCTGTTTTTT,CASTNRGRTGELFF
NA,TRBJ2-1,NA,TRBV9,TGTGCCAGCAGCGTAGGGGTCGGGAACCTAAATGAGCAGTTCTTC,CASSVGVGNLNEQFF
TRBD2,TRBJ2-1,NA,TRBV28,TGTGCCAGCAGTCCTTGGACTAGCGGGAGGGCGGGTGAGCAGTTCTTC,CASSPWTSGRAGEQFF
NA,TRBJ2-5,NA,TRBV6-1,TGTGCCAGTAGTATGGGAGGAGGCCAAGAGACCCAGTACTTC,CASSMGGGQETQYF
NA,TRBJ1-1,NA,TRBV7-9,TGTGCCAGCAGCTTTCTAACTGAAGCTTTCTTT,CASSFLTEAFF
NA,TRBJ1-1,once,TRBV2,TGTGCCAGCTTTCGACGGGACACTGAAGCTTTCTTT,CASFRRDTEAFF
NA,TRBJ2-5,NA,TRBV7-2,TGTGCCAGCAGTCCTGCGGGGGCCCAGGAGACCCAGTACTTC,CASSPAGAQETQYF
TRBD2,TRBJ2-3,NA,TRBV7-9,TGTGCCAGCAGCTTACTAGCGGGAGGTACAGATACGCAGTATTTT,CASSLLAGGTDTQYF
TRBD2,TRBJ2-7,NA,TRBV5-1,TGCGCCAGCAGCACCGGACTAGCGGGGACCTACGAGCAGTACTTC,CASSTGLAGTYEQYF
NA,TRBJ2-4,NA,TRBV9,TGTGCCAGCAGCGGGGATGTGGGGGATCGGTACTTC,CASSGDVGDRYF
NA,TRBJ2-7,NA,TRBV6-5,TGTGCCAGCAGTACGACCGCGAGCTCCTACGAGCAGTACTTC,CASSTTASSYEQYF
TRBD2,TRBJ2-1,NA,TRBV28,TGTGCCAGCAGTTTAGGAGGCGGAACTAGCGGGATCAATGAGCAGTTCTTC,CASSLGGGTSGINEQFF
NA,TRBJ1-2,NA,TRBV7-9,TGTGCCAGCCTGACACCGGGTATTGAGGGCTACACCTTC,CASLTPGIEGYTF
NA,TRBJ2-7,few,TRBV7-2,TGTGCCAGCAGGGCGCCCGGGGCGGGCCACGAGCAGTACTTC,CASRAPGAGHEQYF
TRBD2,TRBJ2-7,NA,TRBV6-1,TGTGCCAGCAGTGCCCTAGCGGGAGGGCTTAGGGAGCAGTACTTC,CASSALAGGLREQYF
NA,TRBJ1-5,NA,TRBV4-3,TGCGCCAGCAGCCAAGATAAAACAAATCAGCCCCAGCATTTT,CASSQDKTNQPQHF
TRBD1,TRBJ2-5,NA,TRBV5-1,TGCGCCAGCAGAGGACAGGTCTCCGGGGAGACCCAGTACTTC,CASRGQVSGETQYF
NA,TRBJ1-5,once,TRBV5-1,TGCGCCAGCAGCACCGGACTAGAAAATCAGCCCCAGCATTTT,CASSTGLENQPQHF
NA,TRBJ2-7,NA,TRBV30,TGTGCCTGGACTCCGACAGATAATTTTGTGGGCTCCTACGAGCAGTACTTC,CAWTPTDNFVGSYEQYF
NA,TRBJ2-7,NA,TRBV5-5,TGTGCCAGCAGCTCGGCAGGTTTTGTTGAGCAGTACTTC,CASSSAGFVEQYF
NA,TRBJ2-7,NA,TRBV5-1,TGCGCCAGCAGGCTGGGGGACTCCTACGAGCAGTACTTC,CASRLGDSYEQYF
NA,TRBJ1-1,NA,TRBV28,TGTGCCAGCAGTCGGACGGGGAACACTGAAGCTTTCTTT,CASSRTGNTEAFF
NA,TRBJ1-1,NA,TRBV18,TGTGCCAGCTCACCAATTATTCAGACAATGAACACTGAAGCTTTCTTT,CASSPIIQTMNTEAFF
TRBD1,TRBJ2-5,NA,TRBV29-1,TGCAGCGTTCCTCCTACAGGGGGTGAGACCCAGTACTTC,CSVPPTGGETQYF
TRBD1,TRBJ1-2,NA,TRBV4-3,TGCGCCAGCAGCCAAAAGCCGGGGACAGGCGAGGATGGCTACACCTTC,CASSQKPGTGEDGYTF
NA,TRBJ2-7,NA,TRBV28,TGTGCCAGCAGTTGGCGACCGGGACGTACTTACGAGCAGTACTTC,CASSWRPGRTYEQYF
NA,TRBJ1-4,NA,TRBV10-1,TGCGCCAGCAGTGAGTCTGGTCAGGGGGAAAAACTGTTTTTT,CASSESGQGEKLFF